These T cell receptor beta chains were read from a single sample in a study of glioma-infiltrating T cells. TCRdb reanalysed the multiplex PCR reads using MiXCR and keeps one entry per CDR3 protein. The sample lists 3,000 to 4,000 distinct CDR3 sequences; roughly 17% were seen once. The sequenced sample was glioma tissue, nonneoplastic brain tissue, or PBMCs (not recorded which). Every receptor here comes from a human donor with low-grade glioma or glioblastoma, undergoing nonglioma brain surgery, or in good health (not recorded which). The CDR3 runs from the conserved cysteine through the conserved F or W. Each record gives: J gene, D gene, V gene, clone size, CDR3 DNA, CDR3 protein. The D gene is left open where the match is weak. For some rows the clone size is stated as once, few or many, or as a class when expanded; others skip it.

j_gene: TRBJ1-5; d_gene: -; v_gene: TRBV7-2; abundance: medium-sized; CDR3nt: TGTGCCAGCAGCTTACGGGGTCAGCCCCAGCATTTT; CDR3aa: CASSLRGQPQHF
j_gene: TRBJ1-1; d_gene: -; v_gene: TRBV28; abundance: medium-sized; CDR3nt: TGTGCCAGCATCGAAGGGGGGTACACTGAAGCTTTCTTT; CDR3aa: CASIEGGYTEAFF
j_gene: TRBJ1-2; d_gene: -; v_gene: TRBV6-1; abundance: large; CDR3nt: TGTGCCAGCAGTGAACAAACCCCTGGCTACACCTTC; CDR3aa: CASSEQTPGYTF
j_gene: TRBJ2-3; d_gene: -; v_gene: TRBV5-1; abundance: many; CDR3nt: TGCGCCAGCAGCTTGGGTTGGGCGGCGGTATCAGATACGCAGTATTTT; CDR3aa: CASSLGWAAVSDTQYF
j_gene: TRBJ2-3; d_gene: -; v_gene: TRBV7-3; abundance: many; CDR3nt: TGTGCCAGCAGCGAGACGGGATGGACAGATACGCAGTATTTT; CDR3aa: CASSETGWTDTQYF
j_gene: TRBJ1-1; d_gene: -; v_gene: TRBV7-3; abundance: -; CDR3nt: TGTGCCAGCGGCTTACCCCGAGACACTGAAGCTTTCTTT; CDR3aa: CASGLPRDTEAFF
j_gene: TRBJ1-1; d_gene: -; v_gene: TRBV12-3/TRBV12-4; abundance: many; CDR3nt: TGTGCCAGCTCCCCGGGACCCAGCACTGAAGCTTTCTTT; CDR3aa: CASSPGPSTEAFF
j_gene: TRBJ2-3; d_gene: -; v_gene: TRBV7-2; abundance: medium-sized; CDR3nt: TGTGCCAGCAGCTTAATTGCGGGGCGACCGTATTTT; CDR3aa: CASSLIAGRPYF
j_gene: TRBJ2-1; d_gene: TRBD2; v_gene: TRBV20-1; abundance: medium-sized; CDR3nt: TGCAGTGCTAGAGATACTGGAGCGGGACGCTACAATGAGCAGTTCTTC; CDR3aa: CSARDTGAGRYNEQFF
j_gene: TRBJ1-2; d_gene: TRBD1; v_gene: TRBV27; abundance: medium-sized; CDR3nt: TGTGCCAGCAGTCCCTGGGACAGGGAGACGGATGGCTACACCTTC; CDR3aa: CASSPWDRETDGYTF
j_gene: TRBJ1-5; d_gene: -; v_gene: TRBV7-8; abundance: few; CDR3nt: TGTGCCAGCAGCCCCCGTTCTACGGGCAATCAGCCCCAGCATTTT; CDR3aa: CASSPRSTGNQPQHF
j_gene: TRBJ2-3; d_gene: TRBD2; v_gene: TRBV20-1; abundance: medium-sized; CDR3nt: TGCAGCAACTCCCAACTAGCGGGGGTCACAGATACGCAGTATTTT; CDR3aa: CSNSQLAGVTDTQYF
j_gene: TRBJ2-5; d_gene: -; v_gene: TRBV7-2; abundance: many; CDR3nt: TGTGCCAGCAGCACCTATCAAGAGACCCAGTACTTC; CDR3aa: CASSTYQETQYF
j_gene: TRBJ2-3; d_gene: TRBD2; v_gene: TRBV4-2; abundance: medium-sized; CDR3nt: TGTGCCAGCAGCCAAGATTGGAGACTAGCGGGCCACGGGGCAGATACGCAGTATTTT; CDR3aa: CASSQDWRLAGHGADTQYF
j_gene: TRBJ2-3; d_gene: TRBD1; v_gene: TRBV2; abundance: many; CDR3nt: TGTGCCAGCAGTGACAGGGGGCTCACAGATACGCAGTATTTT; CDR3aa: CASSDRGLTDTQYF
j_gene: TRBJ2-1; d_gene: TRBD2; v_gene: TRBV20-1; abundance: medium-sized; CDR3nt: TGCAGTGCTAGACTAGCGGGGACTGACAATGAGCAGTTCTTC; CDR3aa: CSARLAGTDNEQFF
j_gene: TRBJ1-5; d_gene: TRBD1; v_gene: TRBV20-1; abundance: medium-sized; CDR3nt: TGCAGTGCCGAAACAGGGGGCAGGGGTCAGCCCCAGCATTTT; CDR3aa: CSAETGGRGQPQHF
j_gene: TRBJ2-1; d_gene: TRBD2; v_gene: TRBV15; abundance: medium-sized; CDR3nt: TGTGCCACCAGCAGAGAGCTAGCGGGGGGTGGAAATGAGCAGTTCTTC; CDR3aa: CATSRELAGGGNEQFF
j_gene: TRBJ2-1; d_gene: -; v_gene: TRBV14; abundance: few; CDR3nt: TGTGCCAGCAGTGAAAAACTCGCAACCTCCTACAATGAGCAGTTCTTC; CDR3aa: CASSEKLATSYNEQFF
j_gene: TRBJ1-1; d_gene: -; v_gene: TRBV11-1; abundance: many; CDR3nt: TGTGCCAGCAGCTTAGTGGGTCGGAACACTGAAGCTTTCTTT; CDR3aa: CASSLVGRNTEAFF
j_gene: TRBJ1-1; d_gene: TRBD1; v_gene: TRBV12-3/TRBV12-4; abundance: -; CDR3nt: TGTGCCAGCAGGCCTCAAATTTCAGGGGGCACTGAAGCTTTCTTT; CDR3aa: CASRPQISGGTEAFF
j_gene: TRBJ2-3; d_gene: TRBD2; v_gene: TRBV20-1; abundance: -; CDR3nt: TGCAGTGCTAGGGATCTAGTTAGCGGGGGCACAGATACGCAGTATTTT; CDR3aa: CSARDLVSGGTDTQYF
j_gene: TRBJ1-5; d_gene: TRBD1; v_gene: TRBV7-8; abundance: -; CDR3nt: TGCGCCAGCAGCCTCCAACAGGGGACAAATAATCAGCCCCAGCATTTT; CDR3aa: CASSLQQGTNNQPQHF
j_gene: TRBJ2-3; d_gene: TRBD1; v_gene: TRBV7-2; abundance: many; CDR3nt: TGTGCCAGCAGCCGGGACAGGGGAGCGGGTACGCAGTATTTT; CDR3aa: CASSRDRGAGTQYF
j_gene: TRBJ2-4; d_gene: -; v_gene: TRBV7-3; abundance: many; CDR3nt: TGTGCCAGCAGCCCGGGGGCAGCCAGTGGGATTCAGTACTTC; CDR3aa: CASSPGAASGIQYF
j_gene: TRBJ1-2; d_gene: -; v_gene: TRBV27; abundance: medium-sized; CDR3nt: TGTGCCAGCAGTCCCGTCGGGGGCGGGGGCTACACCTTC; CDR3aa: CASSPVGGGGYTF
j_gene: TRBJ1-1; d_gene: TRBD1; v_gene: TRBV28; abundance: -; CDR3nt: TGTGCCATCAGGCCAGGGGGGGGGGACACTGAAGCTTTCTTT; CDR3aa: CAIRPGGGDTEAFF
j_gene: TRBJ2-5; d_gene: -; v_gene: TRBV29-1; abundance: few; CDR3nt: TGCAGCGTTGTGGCACGGGAGACCCAGTACTTC; CDR3aa: CSVVARETQYF
j_gene: TRBJ2-3; d_gene: -; v_gene: TRBV5-1; abundance: few; CDR3nt: TGCGCCAGCAGCTTGGGAGATACGCAGTATTTT; CDR3aa: CASSLGDTQYF
j_gene: TRBJ2-4; d_gene: -; v_gene: TRBV6-1; abundance: -; CDR3nt: TGTGCCAGCAGGGCAGAAATAGCCAAAAACATTCAGTACTTC; CDR3aa: CASRAEIAKNIQYF
j_gene: TRBJ2-1; d_gene: -; v_gene: TRBV7-3; abundance: medium-sized; CDR3nt: TGTGCCAGCAGCTCCCGAGGAGGGGCATACGATGAGCAGTTCTTC; CDR3aa: CASSSRGGAYDEQFF
j_gene: TRBJ2-3; d_gene: -; v_gene: TRBV28; abundance: medium-sized; CDR3nt: TGTGCCAGCACGTACCGTGGGGGCCGGAGCACAGATACGCAGTATTTT; CDR3aa: CASTYRGGRSTDTQYF
j_gene: TRBJ1-2; d_gene: -; v_gene: TRBV29-1; abundance: many; CDR3nt: TGCAGCGTTGATCAAGGGGGTTATGGCTACACCTTC; CDR3aa: CSVDQGGYGYTF
j_gene: TRBJ2-1; d_gene: -; v_gene: TRBV2; abundance: many; CDR3nt: TGTGCCAGCAGTGAAGTCTTCTATGAGCAGTTCTTC; CDR3aa: CASSEVFYEQFF
j_gene: TRBJ2-5; d_gene: -; v_gene: TRBV9; abundance: few; CDR3nt: TGTGCCAGCAGCGTAGATGAGGGGGGAGAGACCCAGTACTTC; CDR3aa: CASSVDEGGETQYF
j_gene: TRBJ1-6; d_gene: TRBD1; v_gene: TRBV5-1; abundance: medium-sized; CDR3nt: TGCGCCAGCAGCGAAGGACAGGGGAGTTCACCCCTCCACTTT; CDR3aa: CASSEGQGSSPLHF